The rows below give T cell receptor beta chains drawn from one sample of a study of blood T cell repertoires in COVID-19. The protocol was immunoSEQ multiplex PCR, while the TCRdb copy is restricted to in-frame clones and leaves out a portion. The sample includes a few hundred thousand clones, around 90% of them seen just once. Sequencing used PBMCs or T cells enriched from blood (not recorded which). The receptor set was obtained from a young man who had been exposed to COVID-19. The CDR3 runs from the conserved cysteine through the conserved F or W. Fields, in order: CDR3 length, V gene, J gene, clone size, D gene, CDR3 DNA, CDR3 protein. D genes are given only for firm matches. Part of the rows lack a size; the others show once, few, many or a class for expanded clones.

CDR3 length: 14; V gene: TRBV2; J gene: TRBJ1-5; clone size: NA; D gene: NA; CDR3 DNA: TGTGCCAGCAGTGAAGCGTTACTGGGAGTAGCCCAGCATTTT; CDR3 protein: CASSEALLGVAQHF
CDR3 length: 16; V gene: TRBV30; J gene: TRBJ1-6; clone size: NA; D gene: TRBD1; CDR3 DNA: TGTGCCTGGAGTGGAGGGACAGCCCGGTATAATTCACCCCTCCACTTT; CDR3 protein: CAWSGGTARYNSPLHF
CDR3 length: 12; V gene: TRBV30; J gene: TRBJ2-7; clone size: few; D gene: NA; CDR3 DNA: TGTGCCTGGAGAGCCTACTCCTACGAGCAGTACTTC; CDR3 protein: CAWRAYSYEQYF
CDR3 length: 16; V gene: TRBV6-1; J gene: TRBJ2-7; clone size: NA; D gene: TRBD1; CDR3 DNA: TGTGCCAGCAGTGAACGGGGGACAGGGGGCAAATACGAGCAGTACTTC; CDR3 protein: CASSERGTGGKYEQYF
CDR3 length: 12; V gene: TRBV29-1; J gene: TRBJ1-5; clone size: NA; D gene: TRBD1; CDR3 DNA: TGCAGCGTCGGACAGGAGGATCAGCCCCAGCATTTT; CDR3 protein: CSVGQEDQPQHF
CDR3 length: 14; V gene: TRBV5-1; J gene: TRBJ1-4; clone size: once; D gene: TRBD1; CDR3 DNA: TGCGCCAGCAGCTCTATGACAGGGGATGAAAAACTGTTTTTT; CDR3 protein: CASSSMTGDEKLFF
CDR3 length: 13; V gene: TRBV18; J gene: TRBJ2-3; clone size: NA; D gene: TRBD1; CDR3 DNA: TGTGCCAGCTCTCCAGGGGGCTCAGATACGCAGTATTTT; CDR3 protein: CASSPGGSDTQYF
CDR3 length: 14; V gene: TRBV6-5; J gene: TRBJ1-6; clone size: NA; D gene: NA; CDR3 DNA: TGTGCCAGCAGTTACCGTCAGGGCAATTCACCCCTCCACTTT; CDR3 protein: CASSYRQGNSPLHF
CDR3 length: 18; V gene: TRBV18; J gene: TRBJ2-3; clone size: NA; D gene: TRBD1; CDR3 DNA: TGTGCCAGCTCACCATCGGGCCTACAGGGGTGGCGCACAGATACGCAGTATTTT; CDR3 protein: CASSPSGLQGWRTDTQYF
CDR3 length: 11; V gene: TRBV20-1; J gene: TRBJ2-5; clone size: NA; D gene: NA; CDR3 DNA: TGCAGTGGTCGGTCACCTGAGACCCAGTACTTC; CDR3 protein: CSGRSPETQYF
CDR3 length: 11; V gene: TRBV14; J gene: TRBJ2-7; clone size: NA; D gene: NA; CDR3 DNA: TGTGCCAGCAGCCTGGAGTACGAGCAGTACTTC; CDR3 protein: CASSLEYEQYF
CDR3 length: 14; V gene: TRBV9; J gene: TRBJ1-4; clone size: NA; D gene: NA; CDR3 DNA: TGTGCCAGCAGCCCGGGAGGGGTGGGTGAAAAACTGTTTTTT; CDR3 protein: CASSPGGVGEKLFF
CDR3 length: 14; V gene: TRBV19; J gene: TRBJ1-4; clone size: NA; D gene: NA; CDR3 DNA: TGTGCCAGTAATACTGCGTTTACTAATGAAAAACTGTTTTTT; CDR3 protein: CASNTAFTNEKLFF
CDR3 length: 15; V gene: TRBV5-6; J gene: TRBJ1-2; clone size: NA; D gene: TRBD1; CDR3 DNA: TGTGCCAGCAGCTTTTCCCGGACAGGGGCATGGGGCTACACCTTC; CDR3 protein: CASSFSRTGAWGYTF
CDR3 length: 16; V gene: TRBV11-2; J gene: TRBJ2-5; clone size: NA; D gene: NA; CDR3 DNA: TGTGCCAGCGAACCCCAACAGGGTGGGCCGGGAGAGACCCAGTACTTC; CDR3 protein: CASEPQQGGPGETQYF
CDR3 length: 16; V gene: TRBV7-3; J gene: TRBJ2-1; clone size: NA; D gene: TRBD1; CDR3 DNA: TGTGCCAGCAGCTTGACTTCCGGGACAGGGGACAATGAGCAGTTCTTC; CDR3 protein: CASSLTSGTGDNEQFF
CDR3 length: 16; V gene: TRBV3-1/TRBV3-2; J gene: TRBJ2-5; clone size: NA; D gene: TRBD2; CDR3 DNA: TGTGCCAGCAGCCAAGAGGGTAGCGGGTTGTTTGAGACCCAGTACTTC; CDR3 protein: CASSQEGSGLFETQYF
CDR3 length: 15; V gene: TRBV19; J gene: TRBJ1-2; clone size: NA; D gene: NA; CDR3 DNA: TGTGCCAGTAGTATAGCCGATGCCGGTCTCTATGGCTACACCTTC; CDR3 protein: CASSIADAGLYGYTF
CDR3 length: 16; V gene: TRBV15; J gene: TRBJ2-2; clone size: NA; D gene: NA; CDR3 DNA: TGTGCCACCAGCAGAGGGGTAGGGGGAGCCACCGGGGAGCTGTTTTTT; CDR3 protein: CATSRGVGGATGELFF
CDR3 length: 14; V gene: TRBV18; J gene: TRBJ2-7; clone size: NA; D gene: TRBD2; CDR3 DNA: TGTGCCAGCTCACCGAGCGGGGGGGCCTACGAGCAGTACTTC; CDR3 protein: CASSPSGGAYEQYF
CDR3 length: 16; V gene: TRBV18; J gene: TRBJ1-1; clone size: NA; D gene: TRBD1; CDR3 DNA: TGTGCCAGCTCAAGTCAGACAGGGTTGGCGAACACTGAAGCTTTCTTT; CDR3 protein: CASSSQTGLANTEAFF
CDR3 length: 16; V gene: TRBV4-1; J gene: TRBJ1-1; clone size: NA; D gene: TRBD1; CDR3 DNA: TGCGCCAGCAGCCAAGAGTTTTCAGGGGGAGGCACTGAAGCTTTCTTT; CDR3 protein: CASSQEFSGGGTEAFF
CDR3 length: 15; V gene: TRBV24-1; J gene: TRBJ2-2; clone size: few; D gene: NA; CDR3 DNA: TGTGCCACCAGTGATCGGTCTAGCGACACCGGGGAGCTGTTTTTT; CDR3 protein: CATSDRSSDTGELFF
CDR3 length: 16; V gene: TRBV5-4; J gene: TRBJ2-7; clone size: NA; D gene: TRBD2; CDR3 DNA: TGTGCCAGCAGCCAGGGACTAGCGGTCCCAGGCCACGAGCAGTACTTC; CDR3 protein: CASSQGLAVPGHEQYF
CDR3 length: 15; V gene: TRBV4-2; J gene: TRBJ2-7; clone size: NA; D gene: NA; CDR3 DNA: TGTGCCAGCAGCCAAAAGGTCCAGGTGGACTACGAGCAGTACTTC; CDR3 protein: CASSQKVQVDYEQYF
CDR3 length: 14; V gene: TRBV4-3; J gene: TRBJ1-6; clone size: NA; D gene: NA; CDR3 DNA: TGCGCCAGCAGCCAAGAACCTGAGAATTCACCCCTCCACTTT; CDR3 protein: CASSQEPENSPLHF
CDR3 length: 16; V gene: TRBV3-1/TRBV3-2; J gene: TRBJ1-4; clone size: NA; D gene: NA; CDR3 DNA: TGTGCCAGCAGCCAAGACGTTCTAGGGGATGGTAAAAAACTGTTTTTT; CDR3 protein: CASSQDVLGDGKKLFF
CDR3 length: 15; V gene: TRBV11-1; J gene: TRBJ2-7; clone size: once; D gene: TRBD1; CDR3 DNA: TGTGCCAGCAGCTTCGCGGGACAGGGGGCCCACGAGCAGTACTTC; CDR3 protein: CASSFAGQGAHEQYF